The source of this TCR beta chain is a study of cytomegalovirus exposure and HLA in healthy donors. Trimming at V came to 0 bases and at J to 4 bases, leaving 6 bases not matched to a gene. Germline V CDR1 and CDR2: SGHKS, YYEKEE (reference sequence). CDR3 length equals 16 residues. PCR amplification relied on 60 Vbeta primers (plus 13 Jbeta primers). Clones were sequenced by immunoSEQ multiplex PCR, and TCRdb holds only the in-frame ones, with some missing. The table has roughly 200,000 clones, approximately 9.5% seen once. The chain couples TRBV5-5 to TRBJ2-2; 7 nucleotides align to TRBD1. The sequence was collected from a woman in her 30s in good health and CMV-seropositive. Sample: PBMCs. CDR3 coding DNA: TGTGCCAGCAGCTTGGTGGCAGGGGGAATCACCGGGGAGCTGTTTTTT. This encodes CASSLVAGGITGELFF. The whole variable domain, remainder taken from reference TRBV5-5 and TRBJ2-2, is DAGVTQSPTHLIKTRGQQVTLRCSPISGHKSVSWYQQVLGQGPQFIFQYYEKEERGRGNFPDRFSARQFPNYSSELNVNALLLGDSALYLCASSLVAGGITGELFFGEGSRLTVL.